This is a list of T cell receptor beta chains from one sample in a study of blood T cell repertoires in COVID-19. Assay: immunoSEQ multiplex PCR; the TCRdb copy retains only in-frame clones and omits some. The sample holds 400,000 or so clones, around nine tenths seen once. Material: peripheral blood. These receptors were collected from a woman aged 40-49 years with COVID-19, enrolled during active disease. Each CDR3 is given with its conserved first and last residue. The order of the fields is V gene, clone size, D gene, J gene, CDR3 DNA, CDR3 protein. The D gene is left open where the match is weak. A clone size is listed for some rows: how often the clone was seen (once, few, many), or a class if it is expanded.

TRBV18	.	.	TRBJ1-5	TGTGCCAGCTCACCTAATCGAGCGGGGGGCGCGAGCAATCAGCCCCAGCATTTT	CASSPNRAGGASNQPQHF
TRBV11-2	.	TRBD2	TRBJ2-7	TGTGCCAGCAGCTTAGTACTAGCGGGGGGATACGAGCAGTACTTC	CASSLVLAGGYEQYF
TRBV6-6	.	.	TRBJ1-5	TGTGCCAGCAGTTACTCGGGACTAGGGGGGCGCCAGCCCCAGCATTTT	CASSYSGLGGRQPQHF
TRBV18	.	.	TRBJ2-7	TGTGCCAGCTCACCCGACACCTACGAGCAGTACTTC	CASSPDTYEQYF
TRBV28	.	.	TRBJ2-7	TGTGCCAGCAGCGGGGGATACGAGCAGTACTTC	CASSGGYEQYF
TRBV29-1	once	TRBD1	TRBJ1-6	TGCAGCGTCCGGGACAGCTCGAATTCACCCCTCCACTTT	CSVRDSSNSPLHF
TRBV18	.	TRBD1	TRBJ2-2	TGTGCCAGCTCACCCGGGACAGGGAGTCTAAGGGAGCTGTTTTTT	CASSPGTGSLRELFF
TRBV5-8	.	.	TRBJ1-5	TGTGCCAGCAGCTTGGAAGGGGGTCCTCAGCCCCAGCATTTT	CASSLEGGPQPQHF
TRBV28	.	.	TRBJ2-2	TGTGCCACCGCGGACTTTTGGAAGGCCGGGGAGCTGTTTTTT	CATADFWKAGELFF
TRBV27	.	TRBD1	TRBJ2-4	TGTGCCAGCAGTCCATCCTCGGGACAGGGCAAAAACATTCAGTACTTC	CASSPSSGQGKNIQYF
TRBV15	.	.	TRBJ2-2	TGTGCCACCAGCGCAGGGGCCGGGGAGCTGTTTTTT	CATSAGAGELFF
TRBV27	.	TRBD1	TRBJ1-5	TGTGCCAGCAGCCCGACAGGGTTCTCCGTATCGGAGCCCCAGCATTTT	CASSPTGFSVSEPQHF
TRBV7-9	.	.	TRBJ1-1	TGTGCCAGCAGCCATCGGGGGACTGAAGCTTTCTTT	CASSHRGTEAFF
TRBV20-1	.	.	TRBJ1-5	TGCAGTGCTAGAATAGGTCGGGCCCAGCATTTT	CSARIGRAQHF
TRBV3-1/TRBV3-2	few	.	TRBJ2-2	TGTGCCAGCAGCTTTCCCGAGCGGACCGGGGAGCTGTTTTTT	CASSFPERTGELFF
TRBV4-2	.	TRBD1	TRBJ2-3	TGTGCCAGCAGCCAATTAGGGACAGGGGGAGGGACAGATACGCAGTATTTT	CASSQLGTGGGTDTQYF
TRBV7-2	few	.	TRBJ1-1	TGTGCCAGCAGCCCACAGGGTCTTAACACTGAAGCTTTCTTT	CASSPQGLNTEAFF
TRBV29-1	.	.	TRBJ1-2	TGCAGCGTTGACCCCTCTTCTGCTAACTATGGCTACACCTTC	CSVDPSSANYGYTF